A single sample is the source of the 24 T cell receptor gamma chains below, sequenced in a study of intestinal T cells in coeliac disease. The TRG library came from 200 to 250 ng of biopsy DNA amplified with LymphoTrack primers. TCRdb re-called the multiplex PCR reads with CATT. This table holds 350 to 500 gamma-chain clones, 45% found once. More than 8 formalin-fixed paraffin-embedded scrolls, each 5 µm thick, supplied each case's genomic DNA. The source material was a duodenal biopsy. Every receptor here comes from a human donor who served as a control with a normal duodenal biopsy, not a healthy volunteer.

The chain combines TRGV2 with TRGJ1 or TRGJ2. The CDR3 runs to 19 residues. CDR1 is EGSNGY, CDR2 YDSYNSKV, per germline. J gave up 0 bases and V 11 bases, and 28 bases lay outside the gene matches. The CDR3 DNA follows: TGTGCCATGTCTCCTGACATGGCCAGGAGAATGGGGAATTATTATAAGAAACTCTTT. Its protein product is CAMSPDMARRMGNYYKKLF.

The rearrangement links TRGV3 to TRGJ1 or TRGJ2. The CDR3 loop spans 15 amino acids. Germline V lookup: CDR1 VTNTFY, CDR2 YDVSTARD (reference sequence). With 0 bases clipped from V and 10 bases from J, the junction kept 15 bases outside the gene matches. CDR3 bases: TGTGCCACCTGGGACAGGCCGGGGGTTATTATAAAGAAACTCTTT. As protein: CATWDRPGVIIKKLF.

To note about this clone: The junction differs from germline at one of its ends, possibly a read error. This chain's CDR3 is CALWEGAVGQKKVF. CDR3 sequence (DNA): TGTGCCTTGTGGGAAGGTGCAGTTGGGCAAAAAAAGGTGTTC. V usage is TRGV9 and J usage is TRGJP. CDR1 and CDR2 (germline): GITISATS, ISYDGTV (reference sequence). The CDR3 is made up of 14 amino acids.

The chain combines TRGV4 with TRGJ1 or TRGJ2. In germline, CDR1 is EGSTGY, CDR2 YDSYTSSV. This CDR3 is 9 amino acids long. CDR3 sequence: CAPGVEKLF. Here the CDR3 DNA reads TGTGCACCCGGAGTGGAGAAACTCTTT.

Comment on this clone: This same CDR3 is encoded by further DNA sequences in the sample. This chain connects TRGV3 to TRGJP2. CDR1 is VTNTFY and CDR2 is YDVSTARD in the germline V gene (reference sequence). This CDR3 region has 19 residues. The trim removed 0 bases at V and 5 bases at J, leaving 18 bases unmatched. For the CDR3, the DNA is TGTGCCACCTGGGACAGGCCCGGGTTGGTTACAGTAAGTGATTGGATCAAGACGTTT. Translated, it gives CATWDRPGLVTVSDWIKTF.

A remark on this clone: The likely explanation is a read error, given a far larger clone one base away. Other DNA sequences within the sample encode an identical CDR3. This chain joins TRGV4 and TRGJ1 or TRGJ2. Trimming cost V 0 bases and J 10 bases; bases outside gene matches: 6. The V gene's germline CDR1 is EGSTGY and CDR2 YDSYTSSV. The CDR3 totals 12 residues. DNA for the CDR3: TGTGCCACCTGGGATGGGCCCGGCAAGAAACTCTTT. Translating it yields CATWDGPGKKLF.

The chain employs TRGV10 and TRGJ1 or TRGJ2. TRGV10 is given ORF status, its function remaining uncertain. V dropped 10 bases and J dropped 4; count of bases not matched to a gene: 8. The CDR3 consists of 12 residues. The CDR3 sequence: CAASDSYYKKLF. CDR3 DNA sequence: TGTGCTGCGTCCGACTCCTATTATAAGAAACTCTTT.

With regard to this clone: This sequence is one base from a far larger clone and is likely a read error. The sample has other DNA sequences that encode this CDR3 too. The chain carries TRGV10 and TRGJ1 or TRGJ2. TRGV10 is classed as an ORF, of uncertain function. The CDR3 length is 15 residues. CDR3 protein: CAAWDYPPNYYKKLF. The CDR3 DNA sequence: TGTGCCGCGTGGGATTATCCCCCGAATTATTATAAGAAACTCTTT.

The rearrangement uses TRGV10 and TRGJ1 or TRGJ2. TRGV10 is noted as an ORF with a role that remains uncertain. J lost 10 bases, V lost 8 bases, and 18 bases had no gene match. The length of the CDR3 is 14 residues. The CDR3 DNA follows: TGTGCTGCGTGGAATCTCCCCCCTATTATAAAGAAACTCTTT. Translating it yields CAAWNLPPIIKKLF.

Details on this clone: The protein given in TCRdb and the translation of the DNA differ at residue 5, and the sequence presented here derives from the DNA. The chain combines TRGV10 with TRGJP1. TRGV10 is an open reading frame, and its role is uncertain. Germline trimming cut 8 bases from V and 11 bases from J; bases unmatched to any gene: 12. This CDR3 spans 13 amino acids. CDR3 nucleotide sequence: TGTGCTGCGTGGGCCCCTTTTTACTGGTTCAAGATATTT. This gives the protein CAAWAPFYWFKIF.

This clone is categorized as hyperexpanded. The same CDR3 also results from other DNA sequences found in this sample. V gene TRGV8 combines with J gene TRGJ1 or TRGJ2. Germline CDR1 VENAVY, CDR2 YDSYNSRV. This CDR3 has 10 amino acids. V gave up 8 bases and J gave up 11 bases; unmatched junction bases: 9. The CDR3 region is CATYGPQKLF. The CDR3 DNA reads TGTGCCACCTACGGCCCGCAGAAACTCTTT.

To note about this clone: The protein held in TCRdb is that of a much larger clone and does not match this DNA's translation at residue 3, likely because of a read error; the protein shown is translated from the DNA. The chain links TRGV10 to TRGJP1. TRGV10 is an ORF; its function is uncertain. The CDR3 is 11 amino acids. The CDR3 nucleotides read TGTGCCAATACCACTGGTTGGTTCAAGATATTT. Amino acid sequence: CANTTGWFKIF.

The V gene is TRGV4, the J gene TRGJ1 or TRGJ2. From germline, CDR1 is EGSTGY and CDR2 YDSYTSSV. The CDR3 length is 13 residues. V dropped 11 bases and J dropped 4; count of bases not matched to a gene: 14. The CDR3 coding sequence is TGTGCCAACCTGGATGAATGCTATTATAAGAAACTCTTT. It encodes CANLDECYYKKLF.

This clone showed up just a few times. The chain carries TRGV10 and TRGJP1. TRGV10 is flagged as an ORF with uncertain function. V lost 8 bases and J lost 11; bases outside the gene matches: 12. The CDR3 sequence is 13 residues long. Written as DNA, the CDR3 is TGTGCTGCGTGGGGCCCTTTTTACTGGTTCAAGATATTT. Translated: CAAWGPFYWFKIF.

V gene TRGV10 combines with J gene TRGJ1 or TRGJ2. TRGV10 is an open reading frame, and its role is uncertain. The CDR3 contains 17 residues. After removal of 10 bases from V and 3 bases from J, the junction contained 22 bases not matched to a gene. This CDR3 is CAALGYPTSPPYYKKLF. CDR3 in DNA: TGTGCTGCGTTGGGATACCCAACCTCACCCCCTTATTATAAGAAACTCTTT.

This clone has just a few counts. A single base is all that separates this from a far larger clone, so a read error is likely. Different DNA sequences within this sample yield the same CDR3. V is TRGV2 and J is TRGJP1. This CDR3 spans 15 amino acids. V was clipped by 1 base and J by 0 bases; unmatched bases: 2. Germline CDR1 and CDR2: EGSNGY and YDSYNSKV. The CDR3 loop is CATWDGHTTGWFKIF. The CDR3, as DNA: TGTGCCACCTGGGACGGCCATACCACTGGTTGGTTCAAGATATTT.

This clone counts as hyperexpanded. This chain connects TRGV8 to TRGJP2. The germline CDR1 and CDR2 sequences are VENAVY and YDSYNSRV. The ends lost 5 bases at V and 4 bases at J; junction bases unmatched: 4. The CDR3 loop spans 13 amino acids. The CDR3 loop reads CATWASSDWIKTF. CDR3 DNA sequence: TGTGCCACCTGGGCCTCTAGTGATTGGATCAAGACGTTT.

The chain joins TRGV3 to TRGJP2. The CDR3 sequence is 19 residues long. Trimming cost V 5 bases and J 2 bases; bases outside gene matches: 20. The germline gives CDR1 VTNTFY, CDR2 YDVSTARD (reference sequence). The chain's CDR3 is CATWGQARVGYSSDWIKTF. The DNA of the CDR3 is TGTGCCACCTGGGGACAGGCCCGGGTTGGTTACAGTAGTGATTGGATCAAGACGTTT.

This clone was seen a handful of times. Given a far larger clone just one base away, this is likely a sequencing read error. This same CDR3 is encoded by further DNA sequences in the sample. The chain joins TRGV3 to TRGJ1 or TRGJ2. Germline V CDR1 and CDR2: VTNTFY, YDVSTARD (reference sequence). The length of the CDR3 is 18 residues. In DNA, the CDR3 is TGTGCCACCTGGGACAGGCAAAGGACTCGATCTGATTATTATAAGAAACTCTTC. Its translation: CATWDRQRTRSDYYKKLF.

V usage is TRGV10 and J usage is TRGJ1 or TRGJ2. TRGV10 is assigned to the ORF class and has an uncertain function. Trimming took 11 bases from V and 4 from J; bases not matched to a gene: 6. The CDR3 has 11 amino acids. CDR3 sequence (DNA): TGTGCTGCGCCACTCTATTATAAGAAACTCTTT. This gives the protein CAAPLYYKKLF.

This clone was found a few times. A read error likely explains this, since a far larger clone differs by one base. The chain carries TRGV10 and TRGJ1 or TRGJ2. TRGV10 belongs to the ORF category, with a function that is uncertain. The length of the CDR3 is 11 residues. CDR3 nucleotide sequence: TGTGCTGCGTGGGGGTATTATAAGAAGCTCTTT. It yields the protein CAAWGYYKKLF.

With respect to this clone: A read error may explain this, as a much larger clone is one base away. V and J are TRGV8 and TRGJP2. Per germline, CDR1 VENAVY and CDR2 YDSYNSRV. This CDR3 has 13 residues. V shed 5 bases and J 4 bases; nucleotides not matched to a gene: 4. CDR3 in amino acids: CATWAFSDWIKTF. As DNA, the CDR3 is TGTGCCACCTGGGCCTTTAGTGATTGGATCAAGACGTTT.

The V gene is TRGV3, the J gene TRGJP1. Germline V lookup: CDR1 VTNTFY, CDR2 YDVSTARD (reference sequence). The V segment lost 0 bases and the J segment 13 bases; nucleotides outside the gene matches: 14. CDR3 length equals 15 residues. The CDR3 DNA reads TGTGCCACCTGGGACAGGATCCCCGACTGGTTGTTCAAGATATTT. Translated: CATWDRIPDWLFKIF.

On this clone itself: This may come from a read error, since a much larger clone is one base off. The DNA for the CDR3 is TGTGCTGCGTGGGATACCCAACCTTACCCCCCTTATTATAAGAAACTCTTT. Protein: CAAWDTQPYPPYYKKLF. The V call is TRGV10, the J call TRGJ1 or TRGJ2. TRGV10 is reported as an ORF; its role is uncertain. The V gene end was trimmed by 8 bases and the J gene end by 3 bases; junction bases not matched to a gene: 20. The CDR3 is 17 residues long.